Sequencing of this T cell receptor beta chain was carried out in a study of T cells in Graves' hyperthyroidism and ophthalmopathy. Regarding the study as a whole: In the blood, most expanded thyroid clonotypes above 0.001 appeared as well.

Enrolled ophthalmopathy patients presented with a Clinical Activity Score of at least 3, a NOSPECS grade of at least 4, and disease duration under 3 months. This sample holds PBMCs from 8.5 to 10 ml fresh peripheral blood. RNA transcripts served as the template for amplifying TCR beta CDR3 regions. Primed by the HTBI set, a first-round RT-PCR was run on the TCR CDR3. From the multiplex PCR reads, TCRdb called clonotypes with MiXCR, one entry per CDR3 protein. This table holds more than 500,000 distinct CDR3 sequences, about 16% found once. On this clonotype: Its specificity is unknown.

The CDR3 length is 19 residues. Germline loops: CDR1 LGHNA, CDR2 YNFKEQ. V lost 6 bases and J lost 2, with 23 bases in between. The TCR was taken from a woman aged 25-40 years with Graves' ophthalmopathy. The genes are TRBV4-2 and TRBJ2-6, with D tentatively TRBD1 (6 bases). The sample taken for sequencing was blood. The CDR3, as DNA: TGTGCCAGCAGATCAGCCAGGGGTTTGAGAAGGCCTGGGGCCAACGTCCTGACTTTC. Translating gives CASRSARGLRRPGANVLTF.